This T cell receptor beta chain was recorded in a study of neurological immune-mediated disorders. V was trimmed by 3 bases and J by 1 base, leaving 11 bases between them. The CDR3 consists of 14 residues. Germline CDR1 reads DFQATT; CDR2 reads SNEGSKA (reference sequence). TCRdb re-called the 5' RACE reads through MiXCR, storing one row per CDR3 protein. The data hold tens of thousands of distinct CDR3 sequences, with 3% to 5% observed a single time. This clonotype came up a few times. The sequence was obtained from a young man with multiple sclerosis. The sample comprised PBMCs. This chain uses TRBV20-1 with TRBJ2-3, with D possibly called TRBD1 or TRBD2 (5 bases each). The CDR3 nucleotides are TGCAGTGCTAGTGAGGGGCAGGGCACAGATACGCAGTATTTT. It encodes CSASEGQGTDTQYF.